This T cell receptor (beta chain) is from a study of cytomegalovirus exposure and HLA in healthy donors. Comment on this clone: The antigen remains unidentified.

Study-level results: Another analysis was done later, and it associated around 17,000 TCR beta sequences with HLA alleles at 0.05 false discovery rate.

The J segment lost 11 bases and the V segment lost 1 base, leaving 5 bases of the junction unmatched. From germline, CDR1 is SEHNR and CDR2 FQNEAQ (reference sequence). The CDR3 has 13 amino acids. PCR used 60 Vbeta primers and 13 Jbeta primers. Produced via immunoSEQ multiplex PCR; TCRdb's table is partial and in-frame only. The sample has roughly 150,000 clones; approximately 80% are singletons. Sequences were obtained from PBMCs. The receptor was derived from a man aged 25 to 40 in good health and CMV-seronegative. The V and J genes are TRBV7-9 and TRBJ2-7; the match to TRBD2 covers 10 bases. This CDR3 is CASSLERGGTEYF. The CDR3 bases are TGTGCCAGCAGCTTAGAGCGGGGGGGGACGGAGTACTTC.